The 18 T cell receptor beta chains below were found in one sample sequenced in a study of beta chain features in type 1 diabetes. Expressed TCRB transcripts were sequenced after all isolated RNA was converted to cDNA. Method: immunoSEQ multiplex PCR; TCRdb's copy keeps in-frame clones and lacks some. The data show about 210,000 clones, roughly a tenth seen once. The sample taken for sequencing was central memory CD4+ T cells from blood. These receptor sequences come from a man younger than 30 in good health.

Only one count was recorded for this clone. The genes are TRBV7-8 and TRBJ2-1; 12 bases are shared with TRBD2. This CDR3 has 14 residues. Germline V gene sequence: CDR1 SGHVS, CDR2 FQNEAQ. The trim removed 5 bases at V and 10 bases at J, leaving 6 bases unmatched. CDR3 sequence (DNA): TGTGCCAGCAGCGCGGGACTAGCGGGCGCCGAGCAGTTCTTC. Protein sequence: CASSAGLAGAEQFF. Full variable domain (rest looked up from reference TRBV7-8 and TRBJ2-1): GAGVSQSPRYKVAKRGQDVALRCDPISGHVSLFWYQQALGQGPEFLTYFQNEAQLDKSGLPSDRFFAERPEGSVSTLKIQRTQQEDSAVYLCASSAGLAGAEQFFGPGTRLTVL.

The chain combines TRBV14 with TRBJ2-5, with D tentatively TRBD2 (6 bases). Trimming removed 2 bases at V and 2 bases at J, with 18 bases between. The CDR3 runs to 17 residues. Germline V gene sequence: CDR1 SGHDN, CDR2 FVKESK. CDR3 DNA: TGTGCCAGCAGCCAACTTGGAGTCGCGGGGACTCAAGAGACCCAGTACTTC. It translates to CASSQLGVAGTQETQYF. Full variable domain (outside the CDR3, taken from reference TRBV14 and TRBJ2-5): EAGVTQFPSHSVIEKGQTVTLRCDPISGHDNLYWYRRVMGKEIKFLLHFVKESKQDESGMPNNRFLAERTGGTYSTLKVQPAELEDSGVYFCASSQLGVAGTQETQYFGPGTRLLVL.

A few counts support this clone. J is TRBJ1-1 and V is TRBV18; D is uncertain. V was clipped by 6 bases and J by 11 bases, with 16 bases between them. The CDR3 contains 12 residues. The germline CDR1 and CDR2 sequences are KGHSH and LQKENI. The CDR3 bases are TGTGCCAGCTCGACGGAGGGTCGAGGCGCTTTCTTT. Its protein is CASSTEGRGAFF.

CDR3 DNA: TGTGCCAGCAGTTTTCTAGCGGGAGATCTCAATGAGCAGTTCTTC. Amino acid sequence: CASSFLAGDLNEQFF. This chain joins TRBV27 and TRBJ2-1; TRBD2 aligns across 10 bases. The CDR3 is made up of 15 amino acids. Trimming at V came to 3 bases and at J to 6 bases, leaving 5 bases not matched to a gene. Germline lookup yields CDR1 MNHEY and CDR2 SMNVEV (reference sequence).

This clone was seen a handful of times. This chain links TRBV4-3 with TRBJ2-7; D ambiguous. From germline, CDR1 is LGHNA and CDR2 YSLEER. The CDR3 is 13 amino acids. V dropped 1 base and J dropped 5 bases, with 9 bases sitting between them. The CDR3 DNA reads TGCGCCAGCAGCCAAGGATACCCGGACGAGCAGTACTTC. It specifies CASSQGYPDEQYF.

This clone showed up just a few times. This sequence is one base from a far larger clone and is likely a read error. The gene calls are TRBV29-1 and TRBJ2-3; 8 bases align to TRBD2. V dropped 7 bases and J dropped 2; count of bases not matched to a gene: 11. CDR1 and CDR2 (germline): SQVTM, ANQGSEA. This CDR3 region has 15 residues. The CDR3 coding sequence is TGCAGCGGAGGGGATCCGGGAGGGGCCACAGATACGCAGTATTTT. It translates to CSGGDPGGATDTQYF.

This chain uses TRBV29-1 with TRBJ2-5, with 9 bases matching TRBD1. The CDR3 loop spans 13 amino acids. Germline CDR1 SQVTM, CDR2 ANQGSEA. Unmatched junction bases numbered 7, after V lost 7 bases and J lost 4 bases. This CDR3 reads CSAGTGYRETQYF. The CDR3 DNA is TGCAGCGCCGGGACAGGGTATAGAGAGACCCAGTACTTC.

This clone was counted only a few times. This chain connects TRBV29-1 to TRBJ1-1; maybe TRBD1 (6 bases). The CDR3 is 12 residues long. V was shortened by 4 bases and J by 5 bases, with 11 bases between the two germline ends. The germline V gene encodes CDR1 SQVTM and CDR2 ANQGSEA. This CDR3 is CSVATGGTEAFF. The CDR3 DNA sequence: TGCAGCGTTGCGACAGGTGGGACTGAAGCTTTCTTT.

The chain carries TRBV5-1 and TRBJ2-5; D is uncertain. The CDR3 has 13 amino acids. V lost 4 bases to trimming and J lost 0 bases, with 7 bases between them. CDR1 is SGHRS and CDR2 is YFSETQ in the germline V gene. The CDR3 DNA is TGCGCCAGCAGCGCCGGGTACCAAGAGACCCAGTACTTC. Translated: CASSAGYQETQYF.

This clone appeared a few times. The CDR3 loop is CASSRERRSSTDTQYF. The CDR3 DNA reads as TGTGCCAGCAGCCGGGAGAGGCGGTCTAGCACAGATACGCAGTATTTT. The chain combines TRBV7-2 with TRBJ2-3; the D gene is possibly TRBD2 (6 bases). Germline lookup yields CDR1 SGHTA and CDR2 FQGNSA. V was shortened by 5 bases and J by 0 bases, with 15 bases between the two germline ends. The CDR3 extends over 16 amino acids.

The CDR3 here is CASSLAGGGAKNIQYF. The CDR3 bases are TGTGCCAGCAGCTTAGCCGGCGGGGGAGCCAAAAACATTCAGTACTTC. The chain employs TRBV7-9 and TRBJ2-4, with TRBD2 matching over 7 bases. Unmatched junction bases numbered 2, after V lost 0 bases and J lost 0 bases. Germline V gives CDR1 SEHNR, CDR2 FQNEAQ (reference sequence). The CDR3 is 16 amino acids.

V gene TRBV7-9 combines with J gene TRBJ2-2; the D is unclear. Germline loops: CDR1 SEHNR, CDR2 FQNEAQ (reference sequence). The CDR3 has 14 residues. The V end lost 3 bases, the J end lost 5 bases, and 10 bases lay between the germline ends. The CDR3 protein is CASSLVEETGELFF. The CDR3, as DNA: TGTGCCAGCAGCTTGGTTGAGGAAACCGGGGAGCTGTTTTTT. Full variable domain (missing parts from reference TRBV7-9 and TRBJ2-2): DTGVSQNPRHKITKRGQNVTFRCDPISEHNRLYWYRQTLGQGPEFLTYFQNEAQLEKSRLLSDRFSAERPKGSFSTLEIQRTEQGDSAMYLCASSLVEETGELFFGEGSRLTVL.

The CDR3 sequence: CATEAPTYNEQFF. The DNA for the CDR3 is TGTGCCACCGAGGCCCCTACCTACAATGAGCAGTTCTTC. The V call is TRBV15, the J call TRBJ2-1, with unresolved D. The V gene's germline CDR1 is LNHNV and CDR2 YYDKDF (reference sequence). The CDR3 is 13 amino acids. V was shortened by 8 bases and J by 2 bases, with 10 bases between the two germline ends. Combining the CDR3 with reference TRBV15 and TRBJ2-1 gives the whole variable domain DAMVIQNPRYQVTQFGKPVTLSCSQTLNHNVMYWYQQKSSQAPKLLFHYYDKDFNNEADTPDNFQSRRPNTSFCFLDIRSPGLGDTAMYLCATEAPTYNEQFFGPGTRLTVL.

This clone was seen repeatedly, ten times or more. The V and J genes are TRBV2 and TRBJ2-5; TRBD1 matches 9 bases. Germline V gives CDR1 SNHLY, CDR2 FYNNEI. Trimming took 3 bases from V and 4 from J; bases not matched to a gene: 6. The CDR3 totals 15 residues. This CDR3 reads CASSEGDREIETQYF. The DNA for the CDR3 is TGTGCCAGCAGTGAGGGGGACAGGGAGATAGAGACCCAGTACTTC.

This clone was seen only a few times. This chain uses TRBV4-3 with TRBJ2-7; D possibly uses TRBD1 or TRBD2 (6 bases each). The V end lost 4 bases, the J end lost 7 bases, and 14 bases lay between the germline ends. This CDR3 region has 13 residues. Looked up from germline, CDR1 is LGHNA and CDR2 is YSLEER. CDR3 loop: CASSLSGADEQYF. CDR3 in DNA: TGCGCCAGCAGCCTTTCGGGGGCCGATGAGCAGTACTTC.

The table lists this clone with a few counts. This sequence joins TRBV4-1 and TRBJ2-1, with 11 positions matching TRBD2. The length of the CDR3 is 15 residues. Germline trimming cut 3 bases from V and 6 bases from J; bases unmatched to any gene: 4. Germline V gene lookup returns CDR1 MGHRA and CDR2 YSYEKL. The CDR3 DNA reads as TGCGCCAGCAGCCAGCCCGGGACTAGCGGCAATGAGCAGTTCTTC. Translation: CASSQPGTSGNEQFF.

This clone was picked up a small number of times. This rearrangement joins TRBV4-1 to TRBJ2-2, with TRBD2 matching over 7 bases. V was clipped by 4 bases and J by 4 bases; unmatched bases: 9. This CDR3 comprises 16 residues. Germline V lookup: CDR1 MGHRA, CDR2 YSYEKL. This CDR3 is CASSRTAGVATGELFF. The CDR3 nucleotides read TGCGCCAGCAGCCGGACGGCGGGAGTAGCCACCGGGGAGCTGTTTTTT.

The chain is built from TRBV6-5 and TRBJ2-7; tentatively, D is TRBD1 or TRBD2 (5 bases each). The CDR3 totals 15 residues. With 7 bases removed from V and 4 bases from J, the gap between germline ends came to 20 bases. In germline, CDR1 is MNHEY, CDR2 SVGAGI. The CDR3 nucleotides read TGTGCCAGCAAACGGGACCGGGACCTAACATACGAGCAGTACTTC. This sequence encodes CASKRDRDLTYEQYF.